This paragraph reports one T cell receptor (beta chain). There is no known antigen for this receptor. The input lacks base qualities; no much larger clone sits a single base away. This specimen comes from a study of shared clonotypes between healthy human individuals (TCRdb year 2020). For the study in its entirety: Two women and a few men aged 18 to 49 years were included in the cohort. To increase sequencing depth and limit assay-specific biases, different laboratories used diverse techniques to prepare libraries and sequence TCR repertoires. The study deeply sequenced blood TCR repertoires of five healthy adults to estimate repertoire size and the extent of clonotype sharing between individuals. Per donor, three plates each were used for CD4 naive and CD4 memory, two for CD8 naive, and one for CD8 memory. Each donor's leukapheresis produced roughly between roughly 0.85 and 10 billion PBMCs. The full study reports these points: Even with the large sequencing depth, rarefaction of the sorted-subset datasets indicated that sequencing was incomplete. Sharing across several donors was observed for around 5% of naive CD4, less than 4% of naive CD8, 2% to 2.5% of memory CD4, and around 0.44% of memory CD8 clonotypes. Pairwise subsampling led to the expectation that sequencing depth would affect the degree of clonotype sharing among donors. Larger estimated clonotype richness was generally found for naive subsets than for memory subsets. Because the study included a small number of donors, the genetic and exposure-history diversity represented was limited. Sampling was restricted to blood, and TCR repertoires in tissue are likely to differ from TCR repertoires in blood. Compared with non-shared clonotypes, the clonotypes found in all four sorted-subset donors had higher generation probabilities.

TCR CDR3 regions were amplified from genomic DNA by multiplex PCR using the deep immunoSEQ assay. Genomic DNA extracted from each cell subset was distributed evenly over all wells of several immunoSEQ 96-well plates, and each plate served as one replicate. For sorted subsets, each replicate PCR was loaded with approximately 0.2 ug genomic DNA, equivalent to about 33,000 T cell genomes. The purified libraries were quantified using a Qubit 3.0 fluorometer, sized with a Bioanalyzer 2100, and then quantified again using the KAPA Library Quantification kit. A separate single-read 150-cycle Illumina NextSeq 550 flow cell was used to sequence each immunoSEQ 96-well plate. Per the source publication's procedure: Because only junctional sequences without quality scores were contained in the immunoSEQ output, filtering matching that applied to full-length reads could not be performed. Sequences were annotated with PyIR, a Python wrapper for IgBLAST v1.9, and V/J genes and CDR3 were assigned using IMGT germline references. Reads with weak V/J assignments (E-value above 1e-6), missing CDR3, stop codons, out-of-frame junctions, or ambiguous translated residues were removed. A V3J clonotype was defined by an identical inferred V gene, J gene, and CDR3 amino acid sequence. Percentage overlap between repertoires was computed as shared unique clonotypes divided by the size of the smaller repertoire. RTK rarefaction, the Chao1 estimator, and Recon v2.1 estimates of unobserved clonotypes were used to assess repertoire richness. Generation probabilities for all TCRbeta clonotypes obtained by the gDNA method from several donors were computed using OLGA. TCRdb took this table from immuneACCESS and kept in-frame rearrangements with V and J called. Such tables lack part of the clones; where checked against another copy, unresolved V genes explain under half of the gap, and the rest is unexplained. V, J and clone size are those of that table, while D and trimming were read from the DNA. Within this sample are 1,100,000 or so clones, with 75% to 80% of them counted one time only. The ten largest clones add up to about 0.52% of the sample.

From the cysteine up to the phenylalanine, the CDR3 has a length of 16 residues. Solely the CDR3 DNA is kept, with 48 bases framed from the first base. Trimming costs V 5 bases and J 1 base, and their ends lie 16 bases apart. In the germline V gene, CDR1 corresponds to SGHNT and CDR2 to YENEEA. The donors were healthy, HIV-negative adults with no recently reported acute infections or vaccinations. Every donor was a Caucasian adult living in Nashville, Tennessee, USA. CD4+ T cells were enriched by magnetic negative selection; naive cells were then positively selected on CD45RA, and the negative fraction formed the memory subset. Blood was obtained by leukapheresis, after which PBMCs were separated by Ficoll-Histopaque density gradient centrifugation and cryopreserved in liquid nitrogen vapor phase. Analytical flow cytometry was used to check the purity and quantity of each magnetically sorted T cell population. Each sorted fraction had its genomic DNA isolated and then quantified by UV absorbance on a Nanodrop 2000c.

The receptor was derived from a man between 18 and 29 years old in good health. Some clones in this sample may be carry-over from other donors' samples. The sample was memory CD4+ T cells from PBMCs. In the paper's terms, the cell subset or site label means: CD45RA-negative fraction. This chain joins TRBV11-3 to TRBJ2-3, with the D call tentatively TRBD1 or TRBD2, each fitting 5 bases. The CDR3 region reads CASSRDGAGGTDTQYF. The DNA sequence reads TGTGCCAGCAGCCGAGACGGGGCGGGTGGCACAGATACGCAGTATTTT.